These T cell receptor beta chains were read from a single sample in a study of blood T cells in healthy people across ages. Using its own MiXCR run on the 5' RACE reads, TCRdb lists one record per CDR3 protein. The sample lists over a million distinct CDR3 sequences; 45% were seen once. The sequenced sample was blood. The receptors here all came from a woman between 55 and 75 years old in good health. Both conserved end residues are part of each CDR3. The D gene is left open where the match is weak. Clone sizes are given selectively: once, few, many, or a class where the clone is expanded.

v_gene	j_gene	d_gene	len	abundance	CDR3nt	CDR3aa
TRBV29-1	TRBJ2-1	TRBD1	14	NA	TGCAGCGTTGTTCATAGACAGGGCTACAATGAGCAGTTCTTC	CSVVHRQGYNEQFF
TRBV28	TRBJ1-6	NA	14	NA	TGTGCCAGCAGGAAAAGGGTCCGGGATTCACCCCTCCACTTT	CASRKRVRDSPLHF
TRBV6-2/TRBV6-3	TRBJ1-5	NA	16	few	TGTGCCAGCACCCCTGACGGGCCAGGGGAGAGTCAGCCCCAGCATTTT	CASTPDGPGESQPQHF
TRBV29-1	TRBJ1-2	NA	10	NA	TGCAGCGTTAGTGGTCCAAGGGACACCTTC	CSVSGPRDTF
TRBV20-1	TRBJ2-1	NA	15	few	TGCAGTGCTACCCCCGGTCGGAGCTCCTACAATGAGCAGTTCTTC	CSATPGRSSYNEQFF
TRBV20-1	TRBJ2-3	NA	15	NA	TGCAGTGCTTACAGGGCGGGAGAGAGCACAGATACGCAGTATTTT	CSAYRAGESTDTQYF
TRBV6-5	TRBJ2-3	TRBD2	15	many	TGTGCCAGCAGTAGGACTAGCGGGAGCACAGATACGCAGTATTTT	CASSRTSGSTDTQYF
TRBV7-2	TRBJ2-5	TRBD2	15	few	TGTGCCAGCAGCCGGGACTACCTAAGACAAGAGACCCAGTACTTC	CASSRDYLRQETQYF
TRBV10-3	TRBJ1-1	NA	11	NA	TGTGCCGTTAGAGGGAACACTGAAGCTTTCTTT	CAVRGNTEAFF
TRBV20-1	TRBJ1-6	TRBD1	15	NA	TGCAGTGCTAGAGCCCCCGGGACAGGGTATTCACCCCTCCACTTT	CSARAPGTGYSPLHF